This T cell receptor beta chain was sequenced in a study of blood T cell repertoires in COVID-19. About the research overall: Both acute and convalescent COVID-19 samples were obtained from the United States, Italy and Spain. T cells, B-cell-depleted T cells, or PBMCs provided the cDNA or gDNA that served as material.

J was trimmed by 2 bases and V by 1 base; bases with no gene match: 6. Germline CDR1 and CDR2: MNHNS and SASEGT. The CDR3 is made up of 16 amino acids. Original processing notes: Nucleated cell number was recorded as an estimate derived from reference gene primer amplification. Clones were sequenced by immunoSEQ multiplex PCR, and TCRdb holds only the in-frame ones, with some missing. V and J calls and clone size are those listed in that table; D and trimming were worked out from the DNA. In the table there are fewer than 85,000 clones, roughly 80% of which are singletons. The V gene is TRBV6-1, the J gene TRBJ2-7, with TRBD1 matching over 9 bases. The sequenced material came from peripheral blood. The receptor was derived from a woman aged 55-69 years with acute or convalescent COVID-19. The CDR3 nucleotides are TGTGCCAGCAGTGAAGTGGTGGGACAGGGCCCCTACGAGCAGTACTTC. Amino acids: CASSEVVGQGPYEQYF.